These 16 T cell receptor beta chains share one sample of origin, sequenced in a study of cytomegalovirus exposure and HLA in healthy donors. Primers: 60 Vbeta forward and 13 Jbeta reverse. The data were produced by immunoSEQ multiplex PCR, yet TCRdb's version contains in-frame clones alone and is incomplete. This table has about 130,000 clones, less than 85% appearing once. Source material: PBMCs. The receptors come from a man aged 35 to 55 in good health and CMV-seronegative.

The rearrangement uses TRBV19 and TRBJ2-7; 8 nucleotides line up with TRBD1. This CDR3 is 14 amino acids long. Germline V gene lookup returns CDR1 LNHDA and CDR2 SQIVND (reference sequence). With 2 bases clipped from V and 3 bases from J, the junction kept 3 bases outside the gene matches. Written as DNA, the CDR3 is TGTGCCAGTAGTATACTTGACAGGGGCTACGAGCAGTACTTC. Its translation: CASSILDRGYEQYF.

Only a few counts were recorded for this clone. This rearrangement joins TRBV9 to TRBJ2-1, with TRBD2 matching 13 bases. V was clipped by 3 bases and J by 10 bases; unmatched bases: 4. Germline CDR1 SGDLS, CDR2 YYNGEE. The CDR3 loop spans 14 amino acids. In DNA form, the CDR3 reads TGTGCCAGCAGCGCCGGACTAGCGGGAGACGAGCAGTTCTTC. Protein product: CASSAGLAGDEQFF.

CDR3 loop: CSVEGGTGGFSEAFF. CDR3 DNA: TGCAGCGTTGAAGGGGGGACAGGGGGATTCTCTGAAGCTTTCTTT. This rearrangement joins TRBV29-1 to TRBJ1-1; 11 bases are shared with TRBD1. Losses at the gene ends were 1 base for V and 6 bases for J; bases not matched to a gene: 7. The CDR3 is 15 residues long. The germline V gene encodes CDR1 SQVTM and CDR2 ANQGSEA.

The CDR3 loop reads CASSYPDSSSYEQYF. The DNA for the CDR3 is TGTGCCAGCAGTTACCCGGACTCCAGCTCCTACGAGCAGTACTTC. The chain combines TRBV6-6 with TRBJ2-7, with D perhaps TRBD2 (5 bases). V lost 2 bases and J lost 0, with 11 bases in between. There are 15 residues in the CDR3. Per germline, CDR1 MNHNY and CDR2 SVGAGI (reference sequence).

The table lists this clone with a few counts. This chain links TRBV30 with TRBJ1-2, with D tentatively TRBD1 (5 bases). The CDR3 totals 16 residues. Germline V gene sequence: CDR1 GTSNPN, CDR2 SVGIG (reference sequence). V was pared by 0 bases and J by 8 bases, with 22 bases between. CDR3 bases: TGTGCCTGGAGTGTCCCGGGACCTTCGTGGGGGGGAGGCTACACCTTC. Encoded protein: CAWSVPGPSWGGGYTF.

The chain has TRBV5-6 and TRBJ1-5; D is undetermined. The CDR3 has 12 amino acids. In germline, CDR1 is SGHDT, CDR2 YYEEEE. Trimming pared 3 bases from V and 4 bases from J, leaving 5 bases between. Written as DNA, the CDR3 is TGTGCCAGCAGCTCCAATAATCAGCCCCAGCATTTT. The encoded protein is CASSSNNQPQHF.

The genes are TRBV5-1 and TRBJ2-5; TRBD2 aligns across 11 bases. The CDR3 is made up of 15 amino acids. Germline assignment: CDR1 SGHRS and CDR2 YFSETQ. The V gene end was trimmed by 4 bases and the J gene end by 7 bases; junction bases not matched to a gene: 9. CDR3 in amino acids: CASSLRDSGGVTQYF. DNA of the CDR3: TGCGCCAGCAGCCTCCGTGATAGCGGGGGGGTGACCCAGTACTTC.

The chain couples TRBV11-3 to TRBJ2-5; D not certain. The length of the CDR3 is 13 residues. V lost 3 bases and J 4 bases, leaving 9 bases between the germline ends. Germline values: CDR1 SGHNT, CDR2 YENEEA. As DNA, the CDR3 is TGTGCCAGCAGCTTCGCAAGCTCAGAGACCCAGTACTTC. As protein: CASSFASSETQYF.

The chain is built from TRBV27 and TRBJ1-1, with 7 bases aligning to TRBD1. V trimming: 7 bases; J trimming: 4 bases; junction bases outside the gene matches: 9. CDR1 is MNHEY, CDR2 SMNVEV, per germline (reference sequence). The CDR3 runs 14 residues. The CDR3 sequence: CASTPTGSGTEAFF. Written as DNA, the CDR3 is TGTGCCAGCACGCCGACAGGGTCGGGCACTGAAGCTTTCTTT.

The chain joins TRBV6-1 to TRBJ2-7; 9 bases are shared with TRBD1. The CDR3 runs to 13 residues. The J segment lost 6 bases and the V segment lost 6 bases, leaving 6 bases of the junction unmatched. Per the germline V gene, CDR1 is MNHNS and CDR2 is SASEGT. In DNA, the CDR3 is TGTGCCAGCAGACGGGACAGGGTGGGCGAGCAGTACTTC. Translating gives CASRRDRVGEQYF.

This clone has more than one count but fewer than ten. This CDR3 reads CASSSGGGADGYTF. The CDR3 DNA sequence: TGTGCCAGCAGCTCAGGAGGGGGGGCGGACGGCTACACCTTC. The rearrangement uses TRBV25-1 and TRBJ1-2; D is possibly TRBD1 (6 bases). The CDR3 consists of 14 residues. With 6 bases removed from V and 8 bases from J, the gap between germline ends came to 19 bases. Germline CDR1 is MGHDK and CDR2 is SYGVNS.

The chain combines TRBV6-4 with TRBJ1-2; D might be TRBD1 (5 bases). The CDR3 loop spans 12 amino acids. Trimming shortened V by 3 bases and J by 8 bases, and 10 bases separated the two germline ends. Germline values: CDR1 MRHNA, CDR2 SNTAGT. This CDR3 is CASSEAGSGYTF. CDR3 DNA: TGTGCCAGCAGTGAGGCAGGGTCGGGCTACACCTTC.

The CDR3 DNA reads TGTGCCAGCAGTTTAGGCACCACTAGCGGGGGCTACGAGCAGTACTTC. This encodes CASSLGTTSGGYEQYF. V is TRBV28 and J is TRBJ2-7; 11 bases agree with TRBD2. The germline gives CDR1 MDHEN, CDR2 SYDVKM. V shed 2 bases and J 3 bases; nucleotides not matched to a gene: 6. The CDR3 is made up of 16 amino acids.

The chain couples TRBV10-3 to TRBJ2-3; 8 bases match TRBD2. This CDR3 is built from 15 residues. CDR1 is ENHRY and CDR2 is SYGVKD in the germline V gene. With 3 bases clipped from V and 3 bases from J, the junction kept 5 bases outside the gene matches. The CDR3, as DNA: TGTGCCATCAGTGATATGGGACTAGAAACAGATACGCAGTATTTT. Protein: CAISDMGLETDTQYF.

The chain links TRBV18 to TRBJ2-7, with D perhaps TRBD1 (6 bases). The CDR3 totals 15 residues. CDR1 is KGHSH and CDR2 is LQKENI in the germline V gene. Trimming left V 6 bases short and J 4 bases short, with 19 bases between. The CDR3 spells CASSPNRDSWYEQYF. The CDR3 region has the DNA TGTGCCAGCTCCCCTAACAGGGATTCTTGGTACGAGCAGTACTTC.

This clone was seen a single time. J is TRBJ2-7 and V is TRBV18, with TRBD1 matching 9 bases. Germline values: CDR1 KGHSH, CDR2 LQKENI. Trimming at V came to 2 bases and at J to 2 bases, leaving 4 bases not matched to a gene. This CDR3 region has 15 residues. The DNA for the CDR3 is TGTGCCAGCTCACCAGAGGGGACAGGGACCTACGAGCAGTACTTC. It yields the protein CASSPEGTGTYEQYF.